Listed below are T cell receptor beta chains from one sample, sequenced in a study of blood T cell repertoires in COVID-19. Clones were read by immunoSEQ multiplex PCR, and TCRdb kept only the in-frame ones, dropping some. The sample contains hundreds of thousands of clones, approximately 85% of which appear only once. Sequenced input: PBMCs or T cells enriched from blood (not recorded which). These receptors all come from a man aged 30 to 45 who had recovered from COVID-19. Both conserved end residues are trimmed from each CDR3. D genes are given only for firm matches. The size entry is marked missing in some rows and otherwise reads once, few, many or a size class.

TRBV11-1	-	TRBJ2-2	-	ASSPTQGSTTGELF
TRBV11-2	-	TRBJ2-7	-	ASSPRGSYEQY
TRBV6-5	once	TRBJ2-3	TRBD2	ASSYSTGGADTQY
TRBV9	-	TRBJ2-5	TRBD2	ASSSGRGAQETQY
TRBV6-1	-	TRBJ1-4	-	ASSERGRTNEKLF
TRBV5-1	-	TRBJ2-3	-	ASSSVINTDTQY
TRBV29-1	-	TRBJ1-3	TRBD1	SVQGARGNTIY
TRBV18	-	TRBJ1-2	-	ASSPGGVRIYGYT
TRBV30	-	TRBJ1-4	-	AWRREINEKLF
TRBV5-1	few	TRBJ2-3	TRBD1	ASSSGQGASTDTQY
TRBV19	-	TRBJ1-5	-	ASSSEARQPQH
TRBV15	few	TRBJ1-1	-	ATSPPLVAEAF
TRBV5-4	-	TRBJ1-1	-	ASSLFSGFLNTEAF
TRBV7-3	-	TRBJ2-1	TRBD2	ASSLKRGGSDEQF
TRBV5-1	few	TRBJ1-2	TRBD1	ASSLDRGNYGYT
TRBV5-1	-	TRBJ2-1	-	ASSLGGLNEQF
TRBV27	-	TRBJ2-5	TRBD1	ASSAGTGEETQY
TRBV7-3	-	TRBJ1-6	-	ASSLTAGVRSPLH
TRBV19	-	TRBJ1-5	-	ASSIDEVQPQH
TRBV30	once	TRBJ2-5	TRBD1	AWTMVNRGFQETQY
TRBV5-1	-	TRBJ2-5	-	ASSLDPETQY
TRBV11-2	-	TRBJ2-1	-	ASSLVKIANEQF
TRBV3-1/TRBV3-2	-	TRBJ1-1	-	ASSQAREAF
TRBV15	-	TRBJ1-1	-	ATSEGQRNTEAF
TRBV7-8	-	TRBJ1-2	-	ASSLGNRSPINGYT
TRBV3-1/TRBV3-2	-	TRBJ2-6	-	ASSAPGFKVWANVLT
TRBV11-2	-	TRBJ1-2	-	ASSSTRRDTYGYT
TRBV19	once	TRBJ1-2	-	AQVRPHGYT
TRBV18	-	TRBJ1-5	-	ASSPGASNQPQH
TRBV7-2	-	TRBJ1-1	-	ASSLAWAGNTEAF
TRBV7-8	-	TRBJ2-1	-	ASSLYDSMAYNEQF
TRBV19	-	TRBJ1-2	TRBD1	ASSLDRGLSGYT
TRBV7-2	-	TRBJ1-2	-	ASSPTVNYGYT
TRBV27	-	TRBJ1-1	TRBD1	ASRRTGMNTEAF
TRBV6-5	-	TRBJ2-7	TRBD1	ASSSSETGGYEQY
TRBV19	-	TRBJ1-2	-	AAGDAPSYGYT
TRBV9	many	TRBJ1-1	-	ASSVGTGNTEAF
TRBV19	once	TRBJ1-6	-	ASSIEGPIGSLH
TRBV12-5	-	TRBJ2-7	-	ASGLLGRSYEQY
TRBV5-8	once	TRBJ1-5	TRBD1	ASSFERTGGFVQPQH